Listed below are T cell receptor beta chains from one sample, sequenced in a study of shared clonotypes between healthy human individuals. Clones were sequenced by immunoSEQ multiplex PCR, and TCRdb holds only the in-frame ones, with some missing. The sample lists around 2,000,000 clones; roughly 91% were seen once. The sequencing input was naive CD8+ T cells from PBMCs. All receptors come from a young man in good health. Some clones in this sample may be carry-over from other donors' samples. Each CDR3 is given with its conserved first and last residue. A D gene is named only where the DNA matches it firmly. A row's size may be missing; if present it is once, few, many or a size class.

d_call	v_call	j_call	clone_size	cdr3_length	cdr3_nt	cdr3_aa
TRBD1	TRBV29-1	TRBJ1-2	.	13	TGCAGCGTTAGGACAGGCCGTTCCTATGGCTACACCTTC	CSVRTGRSYGYTF
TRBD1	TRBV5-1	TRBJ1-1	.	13	TGCGCCAGCACCTCAGGGGGCTTGAGTGAAGCTTTCTTT	CASTSGGLSEAFF
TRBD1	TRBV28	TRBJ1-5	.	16	TGTGCCAGCAGTTTAAGGGACAGGTATAGCAATCAGCCCCAGCATTTT	CASSLRDRYSNQPQHF
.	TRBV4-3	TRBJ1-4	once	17	TGCGCCAGCAGCCAAGATCCGGGGGGCGGGAGAATTGAAAAACTGTTTTTT	CASSQDPGGGRIEKLFF
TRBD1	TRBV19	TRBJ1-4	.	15	TGTGCCAGTACCGAGTGGGACAGGGGAGATGAAAAACTGTTTTTT	CASTEWDRGDEKLFF
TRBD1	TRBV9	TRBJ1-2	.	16	TGTGCCAGCAGCTTTCACCGGGACAGGGGTTTCTATGGCTACACCTTC	CASSFHRDRGFYGYTF
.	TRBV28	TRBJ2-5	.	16	TGTGCCAGCAGTTTATTGACGTATAGCGGCCAAGAGACCCAGTACTTC	CASSLLTYSGQETQYF
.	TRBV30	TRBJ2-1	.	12	TGTGCCTGGAGTGTAGTTGGAGATGAGCAGTTCTTC	CAWSVVGDEQFF
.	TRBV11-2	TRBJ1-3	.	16	TGTGCCAGCAGCTTAGGCGGCGGTGAGGAAGGAAACACCATATATTTT	CASSLGGGEEGNTIYF
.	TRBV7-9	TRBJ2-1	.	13	TGTGCCAGCAGACTGGGGGACAACAATGAGCAGTTCTTC	CASRLGDNNEQFF
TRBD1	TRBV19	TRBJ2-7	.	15	TGTGCCAGTAGTACCCACCGGACAGGAAACTACGAGCAGTACTTC	CASSTHRTGNYEQYF
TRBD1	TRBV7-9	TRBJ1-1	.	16	TGTGCCAGCAGCGCCGGGACAGGGCGGAAGAACACTGAAGCTTTCTTT	CASSAGTGRKNTEAFF
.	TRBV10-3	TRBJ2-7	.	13	TGTGCCATCAGTGGTCGCGAGTACTACGAGCAGTACTTC	CAISGREYYEQYF
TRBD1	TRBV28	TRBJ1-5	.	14	TGTGCCAGCAGGAAAACAGGGGAGAGTCAGACCCAGCATTTT	CASRKTGESQTQHF
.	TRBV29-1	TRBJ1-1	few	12	TGCAGCGTTGTTACTTCGAACCCTGAAGCTTTCTTT	CSVVTSNPEAFF
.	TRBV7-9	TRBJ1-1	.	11	TGTGCCAGCAGGGTGGACACTGAAGCTTTCTTT	CASRVDTEAFF
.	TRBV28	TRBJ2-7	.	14	TGTGCCAGCAGTTTATTGCGGGTATCCAACGAGCAGTACTTC	CASSLLRVSNEQYF
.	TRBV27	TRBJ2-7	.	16	TGTGCCAGCAGTTTAAGCCCTGGGTCCCCTCAGAGCGAGCAGTACTTC	CASSLSPGSPQSEQYF
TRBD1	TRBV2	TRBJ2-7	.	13	TGTGCCAGTCATACAGGGGTCCCCTACGAGCAGTACTTC	CASHTGVPYEQYF
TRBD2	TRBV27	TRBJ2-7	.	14	TGTGCCAGCAGTTTGGCGGGAGCGTCCTACGAGCAGTACTTC	CASSLAGASYEQYF
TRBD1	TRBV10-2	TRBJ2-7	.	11	TGCGCCAGCTGGGACAGCTACGAGCAGTACTTC	CASWDSYEQYF
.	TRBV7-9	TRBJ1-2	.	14	TGTGCCAGCAGCCCCGCGGGGGCGGGCTATGGCTACACCTTC	CASSPAGAGYGYTF
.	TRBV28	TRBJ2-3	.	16	TGTGCCAGCAGTTTAATCTCGAGCGACAGTTCAGATACGCAGTATTTT	CASSLISSDSSDTQYF
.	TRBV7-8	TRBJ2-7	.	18	TGTGCCAGCAGCTACATTTCCAAACCGGGACTTATGACCTACGAGCAGTACTTC	CASSYISKPGLMTYEQYF
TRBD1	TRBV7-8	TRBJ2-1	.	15	TGTGCCAGCAGGATCGGGACAGGGGACTACAATGAGCAGTTCTTC	CASRIGTGDYNEQFF
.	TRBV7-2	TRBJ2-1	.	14	TGTGCCAGCAGCCGAACATCCGCCTACAATGAGCAGTTCTTC	CASSRTSAYNEQFF
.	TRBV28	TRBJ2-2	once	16	TGTGCCAGCAGTTTACATGGCCTAGGGGGCACCGGGGAGCTGTTTTTT	CASSLHGLGGTGELFF
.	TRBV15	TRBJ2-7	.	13	TGTGCCACCAGCAGACCGGGGGCCTACGAGCAGTACTTC	CATSRPGAYEQYF
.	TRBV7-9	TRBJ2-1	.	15	TGTGCCAGCACCCTACGGCAGGGTCTGCGCAATGAGCAGTTCTTC	CASTLRQGLRNEQFF